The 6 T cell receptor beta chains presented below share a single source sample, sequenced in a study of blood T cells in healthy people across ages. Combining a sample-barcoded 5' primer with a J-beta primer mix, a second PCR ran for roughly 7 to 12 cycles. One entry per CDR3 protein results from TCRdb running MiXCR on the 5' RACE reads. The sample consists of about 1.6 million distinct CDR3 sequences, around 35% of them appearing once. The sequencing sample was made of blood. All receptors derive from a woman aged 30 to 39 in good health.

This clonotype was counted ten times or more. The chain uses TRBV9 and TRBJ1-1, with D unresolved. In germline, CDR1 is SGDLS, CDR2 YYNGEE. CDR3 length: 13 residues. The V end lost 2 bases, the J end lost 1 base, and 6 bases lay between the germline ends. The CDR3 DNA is TGTGCCAGCAGCGTGATGGAGAACACTGAAGCTTTCTTT. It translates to CASSVMENTEAFF.

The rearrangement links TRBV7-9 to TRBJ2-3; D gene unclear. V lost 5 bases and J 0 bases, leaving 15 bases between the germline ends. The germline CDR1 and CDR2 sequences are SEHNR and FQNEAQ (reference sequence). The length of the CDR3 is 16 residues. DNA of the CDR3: TGTGCCAGCAGCCGGTTCTCGGACCCAAGCACAGATACGCAGTATTTT. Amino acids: CASSRFSDPSTDTQYF.

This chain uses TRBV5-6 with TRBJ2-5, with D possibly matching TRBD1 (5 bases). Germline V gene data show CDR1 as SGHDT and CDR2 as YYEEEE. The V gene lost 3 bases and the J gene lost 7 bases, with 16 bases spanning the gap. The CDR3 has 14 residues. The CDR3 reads CASSSTGYGATQYF. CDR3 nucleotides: TGTGCCAGCAGCTCTACAGGATACGGAGCGACCCAGTACTTC.

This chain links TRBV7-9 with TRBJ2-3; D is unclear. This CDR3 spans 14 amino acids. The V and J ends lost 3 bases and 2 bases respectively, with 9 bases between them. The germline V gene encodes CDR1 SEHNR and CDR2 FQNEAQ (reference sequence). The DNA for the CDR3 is TGTGCCAGCAGCTTTAAATGGAACACAGATACGCAGTATTTT. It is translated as CASSFKWNTDTQYF.

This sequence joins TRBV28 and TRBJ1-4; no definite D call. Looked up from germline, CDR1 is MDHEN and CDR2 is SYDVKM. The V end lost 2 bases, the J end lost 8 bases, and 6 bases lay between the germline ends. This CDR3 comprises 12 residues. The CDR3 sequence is CASSLIREKLFF. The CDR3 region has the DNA TGTGCCAGCAGTTTAATCCGCGAAAAACTGTTTTTT.

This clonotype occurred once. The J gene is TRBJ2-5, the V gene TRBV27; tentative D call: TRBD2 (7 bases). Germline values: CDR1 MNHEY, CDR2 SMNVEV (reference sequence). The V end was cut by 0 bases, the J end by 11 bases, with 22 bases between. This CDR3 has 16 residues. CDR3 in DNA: TGTGCCAGCAGTTTATCGGGGGAGGGGGGGGTTGGAGAGCAGTACTTC. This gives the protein CASSLSGEGGVGEQYF.